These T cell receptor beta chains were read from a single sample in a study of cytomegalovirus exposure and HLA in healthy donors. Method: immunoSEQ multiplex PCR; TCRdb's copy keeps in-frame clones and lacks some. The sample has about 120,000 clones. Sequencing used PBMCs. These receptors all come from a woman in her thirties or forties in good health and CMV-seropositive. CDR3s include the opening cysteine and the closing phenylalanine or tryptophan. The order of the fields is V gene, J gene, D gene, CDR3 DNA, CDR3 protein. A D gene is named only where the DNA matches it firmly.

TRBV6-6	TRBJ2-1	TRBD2	TGTGCCAGCAGAACTAGCGGGACCTACAATGAGCAGTTCTTC	CASRTSGTYNEQFF
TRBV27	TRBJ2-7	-	TGCGCCAGCGGACATCCGGACAATCGGCGCGAGCAGTACTTC	CASGHPDNRREQYF
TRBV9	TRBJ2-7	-	TGTGCCAGCAGCGTAGGGGGGCAGTCTTACGAGCAGTACTTC	CASSVGGQSYEQYF
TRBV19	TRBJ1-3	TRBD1	TGTGCCAGTAGTACGAACCGACAGGGGAACTCTGGAAACACCATATATTTT	CASSTNRQGNSGNTIYF
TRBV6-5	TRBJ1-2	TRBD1	TGTGCCAGCAGTTACGGGACAGGGAAATACTATGGCTACACCTTC	CASSYGTGKYYGYTF
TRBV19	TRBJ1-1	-	TGTGCCAGTAGTATAGCGTGGAACACTGAAGCTTTCTTT	CASSIAWNTEAFF
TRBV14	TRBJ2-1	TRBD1	TGTGCCAGCAGCCAAGCCCCGACAGGGTATGAGCAGTTCTTC	CASSQAPTGYEQFF
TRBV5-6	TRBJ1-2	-	TGTGCCAGCAGCTTGGGGGCGGGGTATGGCTACACCTTC	CASSLGAGYGYTF
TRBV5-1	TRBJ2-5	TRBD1	TGCGCCAGCAGCTCGATTAGGGGGACAGTGGAGACCCAGTACTTC	CASSSIRGTVETQYF
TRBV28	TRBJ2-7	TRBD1	TGTGCCAGCAGTCCTATCCGGGACAGGTCCTACGAGCAGTACTTC	CASSPIRDRSYEQYF
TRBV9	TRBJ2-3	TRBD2	TGTGCCAGCAGCGTCAGCGGGAGGTTGGATACGCAGTATTTT	CASSVSGRLDTQYF
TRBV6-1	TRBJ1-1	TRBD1	TGTGCCAGCAGGGACAGGGGGAACACTGAAGCTTTCTTT	CASRDRGNTEAFF
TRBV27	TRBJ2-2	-	TGTGCCAGCAGCCGCACCGGGGAGCTGTTTTTT	CASSRTGELFF
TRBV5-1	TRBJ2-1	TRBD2	TGCGCCAGCCCCCGACTAGCGCCATACAATGAGCAGTTCTTC	CASPRLAPYNEQFF
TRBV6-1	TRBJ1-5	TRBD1	TGTGCCAGCAGTGAAGCGCTTACAGGGGGCTATCAGCCCCAGCATTTT	CASSEALTGGYQPQHF
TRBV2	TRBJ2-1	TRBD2	TGTGCCAGCAGTGCCCTAGCGGGAGTCTTGGGCAATGAGCAGTTCTTC	CASSALAGVLGNEQFF
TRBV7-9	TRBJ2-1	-	TGTGCCAGCAGCTTTGTAGGGGCCAATGAGCAGTTCTTC	CASSFVGANEQFF
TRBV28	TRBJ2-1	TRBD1	TGTGCCAGCAGATCCCCGGGACAGGGAGGAAACGAGCAGTTCTTC	CASRSPGQGGNEQFF
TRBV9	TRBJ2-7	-	TGTGCCAGCAGCGCCGGGACTTTCAGCTCCTACGAGCAGTACTTC	CASSAGTFSSYEQYF
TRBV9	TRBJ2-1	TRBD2	TGTGCCAGCAGCCCGTGGACTAGCGGGACCCACAATGAGCAGTTCTTC	CASSPWTSGTHNEQFF
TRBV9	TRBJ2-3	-	TGTGCCAGCAGCGATAGCGTTCCCACAGATACGCAGTATTTT	CASSDSVPTDTQYF
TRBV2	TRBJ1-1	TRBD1	TGTGCCAGCACTGGGACAGGGGGTAGGGTGAACACTGAAGCTTTCTTT	CASTGTGGRVNTEAFF
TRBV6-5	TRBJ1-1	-	TGTGCCAGCAGACACCAGGGGAACACTGAAGCTTTCTTT	CASRHQGNTEAFF
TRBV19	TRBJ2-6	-	TGTGCCAGTAAGAGGGGGTCGGACGGAAGCTCTGGGGCCAACGTCCTGACTTTC	CASKRGSDGSSGANVLTF
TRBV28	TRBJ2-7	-	TGTGCCAGCAGCCCGGAGCCACCCTCCTACGAGCAGTACTTC	CASSPEPPSYEQYF
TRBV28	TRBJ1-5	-	TGTGCCAGCACCCTCGGCCAGGGCAATCAGCCCCAGCATTTT	CASTLGQGNQPQHF
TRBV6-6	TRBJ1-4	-	TGTGCCAGCAGTTTTTCAGGGCAAACTAATGAAAAACTGTTTTTT	CASSFSGQTNEKLFF
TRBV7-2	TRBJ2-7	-	TGTGCCAGCAGCTCGTCTCCCTCCTACGAGCAGTACTTC	CASSSSPSYEQYF
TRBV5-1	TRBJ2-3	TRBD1	TGCGCCAGCAGCTCCGTCCCGGGACAGGGCACAGATACGCAGTATTTT	CASSSVPGQGTDTQYF
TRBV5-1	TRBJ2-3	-	TGCGCCAGCAGCTTGGTGGGGCGGACAGATACGCAGTATTTT	CASSLVGRTDTQYF
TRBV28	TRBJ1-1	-	TGTGCCAGCAGTTTACAGGTCCGGTGGACTGAAGCTTTCTTT	CASSLQVRWTEAFF
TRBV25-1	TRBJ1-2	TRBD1	TGTGCCAGCAGTGGTCCACCGGACAGGGTTGGCGGCTACACCTTC	CASSGPPDRVGGYTF
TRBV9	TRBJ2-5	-	TGTGCCAGCAGCGTAGGGGTAGGGGAGGTAGAGACCCAGTACTTC	CASSVGVGEVETQYF
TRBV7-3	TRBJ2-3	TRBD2	TGTGCCAGCAGCTCAAGCGGGAATAGCGCAGATACGCAGTATTTT	CASSSSGNSADTQYF
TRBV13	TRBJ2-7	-	TGTGCCAGCAGCACGCTAGGGGGGGGCGAGCAGTACTTC	CASSTLGGGEQYF
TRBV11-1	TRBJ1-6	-	TGTGCCAGCAGCCCCGAGGGTAATTCACCCCTCCACTTT	CASSPEGNSPLHF
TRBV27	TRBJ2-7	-	TGTGCCAGCAGTCCCTGGGCGGGGGCCCCCTACGAGCAGTACTTC	CASSPWAGAPYEQYF
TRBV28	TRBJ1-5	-	TGTGCCAGCAGTTCAACAGGGTGGAACCAGCCCCAGCATTTT	CASSSTGWNQPQHF
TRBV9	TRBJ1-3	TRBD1	TGTGCCAGCAGCGCCCAATCTTCAGGGGGCGTTGGAAACACCATATATTTT	CASSAQSSGGVGNTIYF
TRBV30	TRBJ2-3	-	TGTGCCTGGAGTGTTACTAGGGATCATGGAGATACGCAGTATTTT	CAWSVTRDHGDTQYF
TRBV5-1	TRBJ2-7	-	TGCGCCAGCAGCTTGACAGTCTCCTACGAGCAGTACTTC	CASSLTVSYEQYF
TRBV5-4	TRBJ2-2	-	TGTGCCAGCAGCCCCCTCGGGGGCGGGGAGCTGTTTTTT	CASSPLGGGELFF
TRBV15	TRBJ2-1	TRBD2	TGTGCCACCAGCAGTCAGCGGGGCCGAGCGGATGAGCAGTTCTTC	CATSSQRGRADEQFF
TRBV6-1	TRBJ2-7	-	TGTGCCAGCAGTGAAGCTACGGCCTACGAGCAGTACTTC	CASSEATAYEQYF
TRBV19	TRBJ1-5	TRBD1	TGTGCCAGTAGTTTACAGGGGCCTAGTCAGCCCCAGCATTTT	CASSLQGPSQPQHF
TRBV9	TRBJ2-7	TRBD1	TGTGCCAGCAGCGGGAGACAGGGTTCCGTCTCCTACGAGCAGTACTTC	CASSGRQGSVSYEQYF
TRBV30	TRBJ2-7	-	TGTGCCTGGAGATTTAGCTCCTACGAGCAGTACTTC	CAWRFSSYEQYF
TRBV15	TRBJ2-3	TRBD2	TGTGCCACCAGGACTAGCGGGTCTAAGGCAGATACGCAGTATTTT	CATRTSGSKADTQYF
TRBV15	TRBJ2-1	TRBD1	TGTGCCACCAGCAGGCGGACAGGCGCCTACAATGAGCAGTTCTTC	CATSRRTGAYNEQFF
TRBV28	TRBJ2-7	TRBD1	TGTGCCAGCAGTTTACCGGGACAGTTCTACGAGCAGTACTTC	CASSLPGQFYEQYF
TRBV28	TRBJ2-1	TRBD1	TGTGCCAGCAGTACCGGGACAGGGGCGTACAATGAGCAGTTCTTC	CASSTGTGAYNEQFF
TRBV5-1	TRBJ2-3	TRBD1	TGCGCCAGCAGCTTTGACGGACAGGGGGGGACAGATACGCAGTATTTT	CASSFDGQGGTDTQYF
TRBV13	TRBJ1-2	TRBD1	TGTGCCAGCAGCTCAACGGACAGGGACTATGGCTACACCTTC	CASSSTDRDYGYTF
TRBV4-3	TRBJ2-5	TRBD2	TGCGCCAGCAGCCAAGACGGGAGGCAGGACTGGGGGGAGACCCAGTACTTC	CASSQDGRQDWGETQYF
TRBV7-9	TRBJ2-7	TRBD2	TGTGCCAGCAGCTACCCCGGACTAGAAATCTCCTTC	CASSYPGLEISF